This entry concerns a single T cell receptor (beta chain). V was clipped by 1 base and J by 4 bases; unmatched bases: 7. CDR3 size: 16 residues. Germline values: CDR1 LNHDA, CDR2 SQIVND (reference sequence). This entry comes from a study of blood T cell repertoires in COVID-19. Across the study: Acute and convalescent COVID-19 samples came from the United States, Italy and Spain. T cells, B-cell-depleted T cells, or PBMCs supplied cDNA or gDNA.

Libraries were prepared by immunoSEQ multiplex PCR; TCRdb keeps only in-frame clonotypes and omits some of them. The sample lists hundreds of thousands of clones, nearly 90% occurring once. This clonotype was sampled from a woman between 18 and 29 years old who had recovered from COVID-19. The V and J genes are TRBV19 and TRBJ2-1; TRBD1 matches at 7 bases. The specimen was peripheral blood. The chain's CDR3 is CASSIVKQGWYNEQFF. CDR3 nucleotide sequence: TGTGCCAGTAGTATAGTAAAACAGGGGTGGTACAATGAGCAGTTCTTC.